This T cell receptor (beta chain) came from a study of CD8+ T cells in alopecia areata. Looking at the study overall: Each of the treated patients was given oral tofacitinib, 5 to 10 mg twice daily, for moderate-to-severe alopecia areata. Tofacitinib treatment spanned 6 to 18 months, with 6 months off drug afterward. General study findings and limits: Clonality exceeded that of normal scalp in lesional scalp, most notably in alopecia totalis/universalis.

The germline V gene has CDR1 KGHSH and CDR2 LQKENI. This CDR3 is built from 12 residues. V lost 4 bases, J lost 5 bases, and 8 bases lay in between. PBMCs provided sorted CD4+ and CD8+ T cells. On this clone: Its antigen is unknown.

As the sequencing template, cDNA was produced by extracting RNA and reverse transcribing it. Assay used: immunoSEQ multiplex PCR; TCRdb lists only in-frame clones, some missing. The data show 150,000 to 200,000 clones, 50% to 60% seen once. Sequenced material: CD4+ T cells sorted from blood, taken at week 0. This receptor was identified in a human donor with alopecia areata. The chain has TRBV18 and TRBJ2-5; no clear D gene. The CDR3 here is CASSRLGETQYF. The DNA for the CDR3 is TGTGCCAGCTCACGTCTAGGGGAGACCCAGTACTTC. Full variable domain (remainder filled in from reference TRBV18 and TRBJ2-5): NAGVMQNPRHLVRRRGQEARLRCSPMKGHSHVYWYRQLPEEGLKFMVYLQKENIIDESGMPKERFSAEFPKEGPSILRIQQVVRGDSAAYFCASSRLGETQYFGPGTRLLVL.